This T cell receptor beta chain was recorded in a study of human CD8 memory T cell subsets. Scientists made TCR beta libraries using UMI-labeled 5' RACE. Per the original methods: Clonotype content per TCR beta library ranged between roughly 3,000 and 20,000 functional CDR3 beta clonotypes. TCRdb re-analysed the 5' RACE reads in MiXCR, keeping a single row per CDR3 protein. TCRdb assigned the V and J calls; the authors' analysis was not used. The sample has about 7,900 distinct CDR3 sequences, 3% to 4% seen once. Germline loops: CDR1 SEHNR, CDR2 FQNEAQ (reference sequence). The CDR3 covers 13 residues. Trimming pared 1 base from V and 11 bases from J, leaving 14 bases between. This clonotype was observed at least ten times. The starting material, duplicate vials of around 150,000 sorted CD8+ T cells per subset, provided the RNA.

The clonotype originates from a human donor in good health. The sample consisted of CD8+ T cells from PBMCs. The rearrangement uses TRBV7-9 and TRBJ1-1, with TRBD1 as a possible D gene (5 bases). CDR3 in DNA: TGTGCCAGCAGCTTAGAAAGGGGCGGTGGGGCTTTCTTT. The encoded protein is CASSLERGGGAFF.